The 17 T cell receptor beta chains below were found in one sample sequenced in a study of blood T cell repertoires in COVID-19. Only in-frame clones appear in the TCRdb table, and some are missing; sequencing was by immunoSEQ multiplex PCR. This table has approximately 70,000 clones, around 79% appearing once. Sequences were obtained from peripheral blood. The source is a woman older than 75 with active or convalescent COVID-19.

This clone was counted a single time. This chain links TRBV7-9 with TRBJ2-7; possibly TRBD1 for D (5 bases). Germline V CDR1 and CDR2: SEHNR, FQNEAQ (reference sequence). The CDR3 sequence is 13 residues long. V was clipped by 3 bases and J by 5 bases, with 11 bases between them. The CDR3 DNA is TGTGCCAGCAGCTTCGCCAGGGCCGACGAGCAGTACTTC. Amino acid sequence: CASSFARADEQYF.

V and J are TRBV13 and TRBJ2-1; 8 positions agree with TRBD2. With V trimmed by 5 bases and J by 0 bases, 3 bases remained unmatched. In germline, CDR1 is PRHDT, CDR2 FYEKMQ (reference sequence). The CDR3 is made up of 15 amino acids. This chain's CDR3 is CASSLRGGSYNEQFF. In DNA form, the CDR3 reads TGTGCCAGCAGCCTCCGGGGGGGCTCCTACAATGAGCAGTTCTTC.

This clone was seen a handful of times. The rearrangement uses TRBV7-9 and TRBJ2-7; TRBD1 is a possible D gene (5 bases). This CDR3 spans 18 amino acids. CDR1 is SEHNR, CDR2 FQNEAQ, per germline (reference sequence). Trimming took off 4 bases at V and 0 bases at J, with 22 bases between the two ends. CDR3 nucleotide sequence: TGTGCCAGCAGCTCGCTAGGACGGACACTACTCCACTCCTACGAGCAGTACTTC. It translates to CASSSLGRTLLHSYEQYF.

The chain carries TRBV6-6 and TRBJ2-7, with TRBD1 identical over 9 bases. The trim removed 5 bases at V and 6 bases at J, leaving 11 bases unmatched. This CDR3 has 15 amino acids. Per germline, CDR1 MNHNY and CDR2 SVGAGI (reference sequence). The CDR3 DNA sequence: TGTGCCAGCAGTCGCTCCGGGACAGGGAGTTTCGAGCAGTACTTC. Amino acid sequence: CASSRSGTGSFEQYF.

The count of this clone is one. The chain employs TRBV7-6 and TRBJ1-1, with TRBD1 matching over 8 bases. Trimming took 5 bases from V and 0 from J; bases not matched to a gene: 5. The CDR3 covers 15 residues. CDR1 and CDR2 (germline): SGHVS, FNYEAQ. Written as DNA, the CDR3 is TGTGCCAGCAGCGCCCGGGACAGGATGAACACTGAAGCTTTCTTT. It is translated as CASSARDRMNTEAFF.

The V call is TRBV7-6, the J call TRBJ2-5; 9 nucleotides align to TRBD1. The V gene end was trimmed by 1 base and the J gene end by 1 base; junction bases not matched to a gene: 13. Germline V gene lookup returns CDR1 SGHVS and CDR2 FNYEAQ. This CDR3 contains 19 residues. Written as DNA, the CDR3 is TGTGCCAGCAGCTTAGTCCCAACAGGGGGCCAGGGTTCCCAAGAGACCCAGTACTTC. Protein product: CASSLVPTGGQGSQETQYF.

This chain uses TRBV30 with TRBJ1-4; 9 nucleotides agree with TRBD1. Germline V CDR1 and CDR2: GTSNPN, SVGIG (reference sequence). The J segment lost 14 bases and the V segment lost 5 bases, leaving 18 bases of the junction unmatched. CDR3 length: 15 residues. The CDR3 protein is CAWGTGTLPQERLFF. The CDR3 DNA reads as TGTGCCTGGGGGACAGGGACGTTACCCCAGGAAAGGCTGTTTTTT.

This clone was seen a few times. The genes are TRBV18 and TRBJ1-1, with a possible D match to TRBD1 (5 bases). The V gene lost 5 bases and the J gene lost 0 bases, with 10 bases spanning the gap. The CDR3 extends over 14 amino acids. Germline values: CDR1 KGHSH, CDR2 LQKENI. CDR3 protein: CASSIQTVNTEAFF. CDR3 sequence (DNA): TGTGCCAGCTCAATTCAGACAGTGAACACTGAAGCTTTCTTT.

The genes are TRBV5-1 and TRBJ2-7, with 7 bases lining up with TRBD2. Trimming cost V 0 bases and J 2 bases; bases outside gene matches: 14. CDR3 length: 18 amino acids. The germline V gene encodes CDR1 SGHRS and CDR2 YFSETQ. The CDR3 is CASSLAGGAGWEPYEQYF. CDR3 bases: TGCGCCAGCAGCTTGGCCGGCGGAGCGGGATGGGAGCCCTACGAGCAGTACTTC.

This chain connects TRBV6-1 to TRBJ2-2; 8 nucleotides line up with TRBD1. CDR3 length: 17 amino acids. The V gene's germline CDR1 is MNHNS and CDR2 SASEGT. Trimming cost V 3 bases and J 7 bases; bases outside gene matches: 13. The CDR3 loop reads CASSDVFAGGAGGELFF. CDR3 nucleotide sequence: TGTGCCAGCAGTGATGTCTTCGCAGGGGGCGCGGGCGGGGAGCTGTTTTTT.

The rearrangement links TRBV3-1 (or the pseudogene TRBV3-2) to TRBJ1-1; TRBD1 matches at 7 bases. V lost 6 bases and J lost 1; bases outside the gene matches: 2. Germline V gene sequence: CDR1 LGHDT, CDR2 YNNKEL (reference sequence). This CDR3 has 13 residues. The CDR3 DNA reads TGTGCCAGCAGTCGACAGGGGAACACTGAAGCTTTCTTT. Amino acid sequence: CASSRQGNTEAFF.

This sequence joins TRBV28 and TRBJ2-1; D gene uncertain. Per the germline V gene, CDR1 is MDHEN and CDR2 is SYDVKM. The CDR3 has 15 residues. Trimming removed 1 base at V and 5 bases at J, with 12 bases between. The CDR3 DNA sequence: TGTGCCAGCAGTTTATATAATAGTAAGAACAATGAGCAGTTCTTC. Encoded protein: CASSLYNSKNNEQFF.

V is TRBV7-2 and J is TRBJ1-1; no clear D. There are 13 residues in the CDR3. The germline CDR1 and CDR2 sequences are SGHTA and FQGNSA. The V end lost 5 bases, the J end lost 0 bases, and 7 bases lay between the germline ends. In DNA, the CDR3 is TGTGCCAGCAGCGCCAACATGAACACTGAAGCTTTCTTT. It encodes CASSANMNTEAFF.

CDR3 sequence: CASSLTGTGTTEAFF. DNA of the CDR3: TGCGCCAGCAGCTTAACCGGGACAGGGACGACGGAAGCTTTCTTT. The chain couples TRBV5-1 to TRBJ1-1, with 9 nucleotides matching TRBD1. The CDR3 loop spans 15 amino acids. V trimming: 2 bases; J trimming: 8 bases; junction bases outside the gene matches: 10. Germline CDR1 is SGHRS and CDR2 is YFSETQ. The variable domain in full, completed from reference TRBV5-1 and TRBJ1-1, reads KAGVTQTPRYLIKTRGQQVTLSCSPISGHRSVSWYQQTPGQGLQFLFEYFSETQRNKGNFPGRFSGRQFSNSRSEMNVSTLELGDSALYLCASSLTGTGTTEAFFGQGTRLTVV.

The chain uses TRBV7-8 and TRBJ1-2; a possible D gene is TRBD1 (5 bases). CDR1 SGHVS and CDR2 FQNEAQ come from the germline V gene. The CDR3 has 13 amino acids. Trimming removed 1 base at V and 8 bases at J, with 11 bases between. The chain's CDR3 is CASSLVGARGYTF. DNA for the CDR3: TGTGCCAGCAGCTTAGTAGGGGCACGGGGCTACACCTTC.

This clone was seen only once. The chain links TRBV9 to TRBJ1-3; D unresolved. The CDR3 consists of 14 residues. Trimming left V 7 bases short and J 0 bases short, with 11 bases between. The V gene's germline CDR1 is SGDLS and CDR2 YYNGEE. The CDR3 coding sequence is TGTGCCAGCTGTCGAGAGCTCTCTGGAAACACCATATATTTT. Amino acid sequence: CASCRELSGNTIYF.

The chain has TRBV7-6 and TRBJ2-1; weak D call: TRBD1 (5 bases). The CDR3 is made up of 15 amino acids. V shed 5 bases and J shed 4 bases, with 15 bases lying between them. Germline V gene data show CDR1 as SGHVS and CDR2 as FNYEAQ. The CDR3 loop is CASSTGPYPYNEQFF. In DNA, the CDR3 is TGTGCCAGCAGCACAGGACCCTACCCTTACAATGAGCAGTTCTTC.